This T cell receptor (beta chain) was recovered during a study of CD8 T cells in ankylosing spondylitis. Study-level results: What appeared characteristic of ankylosing spondylitis blood was a TCR beta motif of eight highly homologous variants.

This clonotype was picked up a small number of times. Its antigen is unidentified. In TCRdb, the 5' RACE reads were re-called with MiXCR into one record per CDR3 protein. The sample includes over 700,000 distinct CDR3 sequences, around 17% of them seen just once. Germline CDR1 is SGHRS and CDR2 is YFSETQ. With V trimmed by 1 base and J by 3 bases, 8 bases remained unmatched. The CDR3 spans 16 residues. The chain links TRBV5-1 to TRBJ2-7; 9 nucleotides agree with TRBD2. The origin of this receptor is a male donor with ankylosing spondylitis. Sequencing was done on a sample of blood, either unsorted or a sorted T cell fraction (not recorded which). The CDR3 DNA reads TGCGCCAGCAGCTTGAGGACCGGAGCGGGGGGCTACGAGCAGTACTTC. Residues: CASSLRTGAGGYEQYF.